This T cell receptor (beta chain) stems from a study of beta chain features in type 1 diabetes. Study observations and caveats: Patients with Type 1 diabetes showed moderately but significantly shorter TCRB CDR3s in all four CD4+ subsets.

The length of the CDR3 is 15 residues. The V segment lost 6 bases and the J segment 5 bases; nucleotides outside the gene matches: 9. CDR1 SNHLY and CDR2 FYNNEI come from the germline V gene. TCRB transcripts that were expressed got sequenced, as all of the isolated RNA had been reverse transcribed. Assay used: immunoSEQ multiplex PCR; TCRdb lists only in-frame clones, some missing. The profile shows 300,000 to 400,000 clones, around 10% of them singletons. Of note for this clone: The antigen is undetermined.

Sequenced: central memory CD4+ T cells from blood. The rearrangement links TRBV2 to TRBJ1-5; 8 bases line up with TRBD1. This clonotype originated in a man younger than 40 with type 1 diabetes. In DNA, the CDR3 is TGTGCCAGCAGGACCGGACAGGGCGATCATCAGCCCCAGCATTTT. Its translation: CASRTGQGDHQPQHF.